These 12 T cell receptor beta chains were all obtained from the same sample, sequenced in a study of patients and donors after allogeneic stem cell transplantation. TCRdb independently ran MiXCR on the RT-PCR reads; one entry per CDR3 protein. Of about 150,000 distinct CDR3 sequences in the sample, roughly two fifths are singletons; the top ten hold roughly 50%. Material for sequencing was blood, either unsorted or a sorted T cell fraction (not recorded which). These TCRs come from a human donor who was either an allogeneic HSCT recipient or a stem cell or donor lymphocyte infusion donor (not recorded which). It is not recorded whose cells these are; they may come from a transplant donor.

This clonotype was detected a few times. The gene calls are TRBV7-9 and TRBJ1-1; 10 bases are shared with TRBD1. With 6 bases clipped from V and 4 bases from J, the junction kept 8 bases outside the gene matches. The CDR3 has 15 amino acids. CDR1 SEHNR and CDR2 FQNEAQ come from the germline V gene (reference sequence). CDR3 protein: CASRIVGQGPTEAFF. Here the CDR3 DNA reads TGTGCCAGCAGGATAGTGGGACAGGGGCCCACTGAAGCTTTCTTT.

This clonotype was picked up a small number of times. This chain links TRBV12-3 or TRBV12-4 with TRBJ1-2, with 7 positions matching TRBD1. The CDR3 is 14 amino acids. After removal of 6 bases from V and 4 bases from J, the junction contained 8 bases not matched to a gene. CDR3 nucleotide sequence: TGTGCCAGCAGCAGGGGACAGACTTTCTATGGCTACACCTTC. This sequence encodes CASSRGQTFYGYTF.

There are a few counts of this clonotype. The rearrangement joins TRBV29-1 to TRBJ2-1; TRBD1 is a possible D gene (5 bases). The CDR3 length is 13 residues. CDR1 is SQVTM, CDR2 ANQGSEA, per germline. Between the trimmed V and J ends, which lost 4 bases and 2 bases, there was a span of 9 bases. CDR3 sequence reads: CSVGQGPYNEQFF. For the CDR3, the DNA is TGCAGCGTTGGTCAGGGCCCCTACAATGAGCAGTTCTTC.

The chain carries TRBV6-5 and TRBJ1-5, with D hard to call. In germline, CDR1 is MNHEY, CDR2 SVGAGI. The V and J ends lost 4 bases and 4 bases respectively, with 5 bases between them. The CDR3 loop spans 12 amino acids. The CDR3 coding sequence is TGTGCCAGCAGTTTCCCGAATCAGCCCCAGCATTTT. This sequence encodes CASSFPNQPQHF.

This clonotype was found a few times. The chain couples TRBV11-2 to TRBJ2-1; TRBD2 agrees at 8 bases. The CDR3 has 15 amino acids. The trim removed 6 bases at V and 8 bases at J, leaving 12 bases unmatched. From germline, CDR1 is SGHAT and CDR2 FQNNGV. The CDR3 region has the DNA TGTGCCAGCAGTTCAACTACGGGGGGGCCCCATGAGCAGTTCTTC. Protein product: CASSSTTGGPHEQFF. Based on the CDR3 plus reference TRBV11-2 and TRBJ2-1, the full variable domain is EAGVAQSPRYKIIEKRQSVAFWCNPISGHATLYWYQQILGQGPKLLIQFQNNGVVDDSQLPKDRFSAERLKGVDSTLKIQPAKLEDSAVYLCASSSTTGGPHEQFFGPGTRLTVL.

This clonotype was counted a few times. This chain connects TRBV20-1 to TRBJ1-3, with D tentatively TRBD1 (5 bases). Trimming removed 0 bases from V and 2 bases from J, with 11 bases in between. The CDR3 covers 15 residues. The germline V gene has CDR1 DFQATT and CDR2 SNEGSKA (reference sequence). The CDR3: CSARDAGGPGNTIYF. The CDR3 DNA reads as TGCAGTGCTAGAGATGCGGGGGGTCCTGGAAACACCATATATTTT.

The sample holds a few counts of this clonotype. The chain carries TRBV19 and TRBJ1-5; no clear D gene. Trimming left V 8 bases short and J 2 bases short, with 16 bases between. CDR3 length: 15 residues. Germline CDR1 is LNHDA and CDR2 is SQIVND (reference sequence). CDR3 DNA sequence: TGTGCCAGTCGCTGGGAACGGGGAGGCAATCAGCCCCAGCATTTT. Protein sequence: CASRWERGGNQPQHF.

The chain has TRBV20-1 and TRBJ1-5; TRBD1 aligns across 8 bases. This CDR3 has 15 residues. Per the germline V gene, CDR1 is DFQATT and CDR2 is SNEGSKA (reference sequence). The trim removed 0 bases at V and 7 bases at J, leaving 8 bases unmatched. This CDR3 reads CSARERTGFGQPQHF. CDR3 sequence (DNA): TGCAGTGCTAGAGAACGGACAGGGTTTGGGCAGCCCCAGCATTTT.

This chain joins TRBV20-1 and TRBJ1-1; D is uncertain. Germline lookup yields CDR1 DFQATT and CDR2 SNEGSKA (reference sequence). With 5 bases removed from V and 1 base from J, the gap between germline ends came to 14 bases. The length of the CDR3 is 14 residues. The CDR3 sequence is CSARTGIGNTEAFF. CDR3 sequence (DNA): TGCAGTGCTCGGACCGGGATAGGGAACACTGAAGCTTTCTTT.

This chain's CDR3 is CASSSQGLANTGELFF. The CDR3 nucleotides read TGTGCCAGCAGTTCACAGGGGCTCGCGAACACCGGGGAGCTGTTTTTT. The chain combines TRBV12-3 or TRBV12-4 with TRBJ2-2, with TRBD1 identical over 7 bases. J lost 0 bases, V lost 4 bases, and 5 bases had no gene match. This CDR3 spans 16 amino acids.

The V gene is TRBV4-3, the J gene TRBJ1-2, with 7 bases identical to TRBD1. V dropped 7 bases and J dropped 5; count of bases not matched to a gene: 10. Looked up from germline, CDR1 is LGHNA and CDR2 is YSLEER. This CDR3 region has 14 residues. The CDR3 DNA reads TGCGCCAGCACCCCGACAGGGCTCGGGTATGGCTACACCTTC. Protein: CASTPTGLGYGYTF.

The chain has TRBV9 and TRBJ2-1, with D possibly TRBD2 on 5 matching bases. V lost 1 base to trimming and J lost 1 base, with 9 bases between them. This CDR3 has 15 amino acids. From germline, CDR1 is SGDLS and CDR2 YYNGEE. The CDR3 protein is CASSVSSESYNEQFF. The CDR3 DNA sequence: TGTGCCAGCAGCGTAAGTAGCGAGTCCTACAATGAGCAGTTCTTC.